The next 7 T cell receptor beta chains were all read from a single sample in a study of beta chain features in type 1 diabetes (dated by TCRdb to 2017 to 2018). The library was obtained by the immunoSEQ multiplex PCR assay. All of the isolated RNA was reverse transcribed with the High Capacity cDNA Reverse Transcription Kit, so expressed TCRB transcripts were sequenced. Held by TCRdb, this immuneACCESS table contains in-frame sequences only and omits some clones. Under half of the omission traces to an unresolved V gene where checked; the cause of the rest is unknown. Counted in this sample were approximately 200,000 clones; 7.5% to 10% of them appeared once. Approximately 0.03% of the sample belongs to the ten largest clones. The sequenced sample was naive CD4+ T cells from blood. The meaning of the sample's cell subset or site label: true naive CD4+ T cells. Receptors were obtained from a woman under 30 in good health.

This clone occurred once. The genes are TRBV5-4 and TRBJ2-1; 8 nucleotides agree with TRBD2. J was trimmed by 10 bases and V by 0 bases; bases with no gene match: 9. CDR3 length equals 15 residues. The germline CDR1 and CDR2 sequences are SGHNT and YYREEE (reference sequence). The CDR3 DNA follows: TGTGCCAGCAGCTTGGTTGCGGGAGGTACCGGCGAGCAGTTCTTC. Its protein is CASSLVAGGTGEQFF.

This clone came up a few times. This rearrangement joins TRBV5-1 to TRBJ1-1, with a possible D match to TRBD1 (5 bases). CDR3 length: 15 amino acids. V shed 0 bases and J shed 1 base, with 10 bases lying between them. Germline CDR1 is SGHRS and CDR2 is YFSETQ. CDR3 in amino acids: CASSLVPGQNTEAFF. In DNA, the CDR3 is TGCGCCAGCAGCTTGGTCCCAGGGCAGAACACTGAAGCTTTCTTT. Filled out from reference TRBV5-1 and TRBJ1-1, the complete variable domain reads KAGVTQTPRYLIKTRGQQVTLSCSPISGHRSVSWYQQTPGQGLQFLFEYFSETQRNKGNFPGRFSGRQFSNSRSEMNVSTLELGDSALYLCASSLVPGQNTEAFFGQGTRLTVV.

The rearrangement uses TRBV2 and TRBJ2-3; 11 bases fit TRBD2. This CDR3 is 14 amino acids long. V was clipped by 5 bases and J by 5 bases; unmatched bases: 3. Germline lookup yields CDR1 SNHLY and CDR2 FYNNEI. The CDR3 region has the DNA TGTGCCAGCAGTTTAGCGGGAGGGGGAGATACGCAGTATTTT. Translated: CASSLAGGGDTQYF.

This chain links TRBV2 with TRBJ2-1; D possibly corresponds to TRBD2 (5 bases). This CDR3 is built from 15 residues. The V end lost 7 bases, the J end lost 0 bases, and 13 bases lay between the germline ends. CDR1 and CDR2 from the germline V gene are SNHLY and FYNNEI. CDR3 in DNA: TGTGCCAGCAACCCCCAAGGACTCTCCTACAATGAGCAGTTCTTC. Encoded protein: CASNPQGLSYNEQFF.

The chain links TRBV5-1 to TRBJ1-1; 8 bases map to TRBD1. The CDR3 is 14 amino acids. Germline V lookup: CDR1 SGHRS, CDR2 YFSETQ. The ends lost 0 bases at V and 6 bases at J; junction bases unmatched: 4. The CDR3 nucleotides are TGCGCCAGCAGCTTGGGGGACAGGAATTCTGAAGCTTTCTTT. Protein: CASSLGDRNSEAFF.

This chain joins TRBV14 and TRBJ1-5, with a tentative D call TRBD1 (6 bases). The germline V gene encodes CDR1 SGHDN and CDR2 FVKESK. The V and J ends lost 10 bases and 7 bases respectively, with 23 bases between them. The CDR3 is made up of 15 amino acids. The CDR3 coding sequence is TGTGCCATCAAGGATATTAGACAGGCAGGACAGCCCCAGCATTTT. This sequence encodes CAIKDIRQAGQPQHF.

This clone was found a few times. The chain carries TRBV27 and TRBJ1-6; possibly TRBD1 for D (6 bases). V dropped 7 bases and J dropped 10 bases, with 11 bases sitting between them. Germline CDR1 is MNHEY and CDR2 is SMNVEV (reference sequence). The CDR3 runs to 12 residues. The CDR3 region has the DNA TGTGCCAGCAAACAGGGTGCCTCACCCCTCCACTTT. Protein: CASKQGASPLHF.